This record looks at one TCR beta chain sequence and its context. The data originate from a study of T cells in Graves' hyperthyroidism and ophthalmopathy. V was shortened by 4 bases and J by 7 bases, with 5 bases between the two germline ends. CDR1 ENHRY and CDR2 SYGVKD come from the germline V gene. This CDR3 comprises 12 residues. Thyroid ultrasound and orbital computed tomography, with clinical symptoms and serum thyroxine and TRAb, informed diagnoses. RNA transcripts provided the source from which TCR beta CDR3 regions were amplified. The HTBI set primed first-round TCR CDR3 RT-PCR. MiXCR, run by TCRdb on the multiplex PCR reads, gives a single entry per CDR3 protein. The sample carries some 740,000 distinct CDR3 sequences, less than 15% recorded once.

The sequence was collected from a woman younger than 30 with Graves' hyperthyroidism. The V and J genes are TRBV10-3 and TRBJ1-6, with D tentatively TRBD1 (5 bases). Sequencing used blood. CDR3 sequence reads: CAISGTNSPLHF. Written as DNA, the CDR3 is TGTGCCATCAGTGGGACAAATTCACCCCTCCACTTT.